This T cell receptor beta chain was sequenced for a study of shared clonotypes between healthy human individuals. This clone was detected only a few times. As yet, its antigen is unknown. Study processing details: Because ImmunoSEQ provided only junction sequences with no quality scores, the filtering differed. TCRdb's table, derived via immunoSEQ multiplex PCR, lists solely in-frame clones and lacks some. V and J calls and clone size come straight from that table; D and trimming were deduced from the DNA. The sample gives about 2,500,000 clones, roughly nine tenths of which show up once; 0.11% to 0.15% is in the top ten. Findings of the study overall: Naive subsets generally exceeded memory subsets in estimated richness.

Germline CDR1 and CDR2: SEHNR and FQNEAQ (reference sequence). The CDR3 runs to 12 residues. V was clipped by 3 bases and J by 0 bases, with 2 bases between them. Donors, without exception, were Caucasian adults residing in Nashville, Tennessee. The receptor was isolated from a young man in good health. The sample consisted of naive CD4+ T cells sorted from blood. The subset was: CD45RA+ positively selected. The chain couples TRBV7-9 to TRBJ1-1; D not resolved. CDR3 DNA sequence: TGTGCCAGCAGCTTCATGAACACTGAAGCTTTCTTT. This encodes CASSFMNTEAFF.